Described below is a single TCR beta chain sequence and its context. Its antigen remains unknown. Other DNA sequences from this sample encode an identical CDR3 as well. The data stem from a study of shared clonotypes between healthy human individuals. Study observations and caveats: Among a few donors, roughly 5% of naive CD4 clonotypes were found in common. The sole specimen, blood, was sampled, and tissue repertoires likely differ.

CDR3 length: 15 amino acids. Germline V lookup: CDR1 KGHSH, CDR2 LQKENI. The J segment lost 0 bases and the V segment lost 4 bases, leaving 1 base of the junction unmatched. Across several immunoSEQ plates, the genomic DNA of each subset was split evenly. Measured with immunoSEQ multiplex PCR; TCRdb has only the in-frame clones, and not every one. The sample includes approximately 2.1 million clones, over 90% of them seen just once. The CD4+ fraction was divided into a CD45RA+ naive subset and a CD45RA-negative memory subset. The source is a man aged 18-30 years in good health. Some clones in this sample may be carry-over from other donors' samples. The material sequenced was naive CD4+ T cells from PBMCs. Subset in this sample: CD45RA+ positively selected. This chain connects TRBV18 to TRBJ2-3, with 10 bases that match TRBD2. CDR3 DNA: TGTGCCAGCTCACAGACTAGCGGGAGCACAGATACGCAGTATTTT. Translating gives CASSQTSGSTDTQYF. The entire variable domain, with the rest obtained from reference TRBV18 and TRBJ2-3, is as follows: NAGVMQNPRHLVRRRGQEARLRCSPMKGHSHVYWYRQLPEEGLKFMVYLQKENIIDESGMPKERFSAEFPKEGPSILRIQQVVRGDSAAYFCASSQTSGSTDTQYFGPGTRLTVL.